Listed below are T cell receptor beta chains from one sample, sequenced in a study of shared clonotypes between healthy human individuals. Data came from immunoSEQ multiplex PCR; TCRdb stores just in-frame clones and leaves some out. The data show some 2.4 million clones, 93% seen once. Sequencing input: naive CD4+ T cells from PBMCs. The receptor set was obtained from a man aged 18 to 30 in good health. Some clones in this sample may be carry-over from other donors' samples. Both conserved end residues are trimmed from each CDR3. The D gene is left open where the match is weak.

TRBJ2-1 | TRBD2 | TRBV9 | ASSVRGLAGDNEQF
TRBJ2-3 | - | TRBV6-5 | ASTIRDSTDTQY
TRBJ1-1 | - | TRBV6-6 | ASSYYTGTTEAF
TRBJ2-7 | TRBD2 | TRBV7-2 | ASSPSTSRGYEQY
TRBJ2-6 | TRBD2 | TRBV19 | ASTREGTVGANVLT
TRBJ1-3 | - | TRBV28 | ASKLSSGNTIY
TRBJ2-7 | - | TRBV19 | ASSIGPGAYEQY
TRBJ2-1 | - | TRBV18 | ASSPDREDEQF
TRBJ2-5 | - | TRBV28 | ASSFPFLGGSGETQY
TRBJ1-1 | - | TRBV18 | ASSLAGTYNTEAF
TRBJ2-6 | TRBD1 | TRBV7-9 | ASSLTPGTGPSGANVLT
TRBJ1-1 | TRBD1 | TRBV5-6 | ASSSDRGNIKNTEAF
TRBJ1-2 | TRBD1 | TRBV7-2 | ASSPPGTGSVYGYT
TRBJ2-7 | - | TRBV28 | ASSSLTFQGSYEQY
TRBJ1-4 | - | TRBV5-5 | ASSLGFAGVTNEKLF
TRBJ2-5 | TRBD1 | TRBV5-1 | ASSSLTGGIETQY
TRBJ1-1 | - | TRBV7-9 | ASSLNRNTEAF
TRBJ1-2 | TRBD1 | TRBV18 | ASSPEQGNYGYT
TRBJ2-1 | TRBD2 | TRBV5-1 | ASSLLAGGPGEQF
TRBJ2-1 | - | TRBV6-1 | ASKPGDNEQF
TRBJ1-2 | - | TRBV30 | AWIRVYSSNYGYT
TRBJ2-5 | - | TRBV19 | ASSEGGETQY
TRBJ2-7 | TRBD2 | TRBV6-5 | ASRRGEKGEQY
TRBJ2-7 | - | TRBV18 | ASSPPSTGEQY
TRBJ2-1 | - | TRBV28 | ASSPTGVGYNEQF
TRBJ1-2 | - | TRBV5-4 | ASSLDKRHMNYGYT
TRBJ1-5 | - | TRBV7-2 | ASSFNSNQPQH
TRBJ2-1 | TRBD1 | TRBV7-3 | ASSLGPDRLFNEQF
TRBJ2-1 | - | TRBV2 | ASSRNTGLHL
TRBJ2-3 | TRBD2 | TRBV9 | ASSVGKLAGGDTQY
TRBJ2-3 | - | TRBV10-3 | AISERLTGIHTDTQY
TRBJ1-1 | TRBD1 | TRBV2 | ATTDREVSEAF
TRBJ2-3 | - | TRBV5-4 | ASTSRASTDTQY
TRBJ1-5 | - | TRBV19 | ASSIGQLNQPQH
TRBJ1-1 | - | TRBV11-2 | ASSLGTGMDTEAF
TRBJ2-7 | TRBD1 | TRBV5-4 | ASSPPGDRGNYEQY
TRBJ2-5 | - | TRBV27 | ASSLAGRETQY
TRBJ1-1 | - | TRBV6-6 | ASSYSWGPRDLGF
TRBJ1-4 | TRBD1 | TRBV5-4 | ASSFGQGFNEKLF
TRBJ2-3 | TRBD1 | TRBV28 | ASLGSGQGAVDTQY
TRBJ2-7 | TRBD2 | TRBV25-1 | ASGTGTKAYEQY
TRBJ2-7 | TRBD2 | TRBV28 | ASSQPGLAGYEQY
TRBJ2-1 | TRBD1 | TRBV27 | ASSLSYRGPHNEQF
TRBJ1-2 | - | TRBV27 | ASSYRRNYGYT
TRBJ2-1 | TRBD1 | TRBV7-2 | ASSLADGTDLNEQF
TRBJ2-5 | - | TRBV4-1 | ASSPGRAGETQY
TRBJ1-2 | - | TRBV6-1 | ATPLEGKTNYGYT
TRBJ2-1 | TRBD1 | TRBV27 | ASSTPGQGRNEQF
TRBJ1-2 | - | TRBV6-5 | ASGWDIRSGYT
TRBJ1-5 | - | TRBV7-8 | ASSLSLGVGQPQH
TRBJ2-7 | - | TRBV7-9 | ASGAYEQY
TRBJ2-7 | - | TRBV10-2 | ASSGLRGSRVREAWSYEQY
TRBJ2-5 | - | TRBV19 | ASSKVHQETQY